Below are 22 T cell receptor beta chains sequenced from a single sample in a study of T cell responses to AZD1222 COVID-19 vaccine. TCRdb keeps only in-frame clones here, not all; method: immunoSEQ multiplex PCR. The sample records around 160,000 clones, under 95% being singletons. This specimen consisted of peripheral blood, obtained on day 0 of AZD1222 vaccination. The receptors were sampled from an adult in good health.

V and J are TRBV4-1 and TRBJ2-1, with TRBD1 identical over 8 bases. Looked up from germline, CDR1 is MGHRA and CDR2 is YSYEKL. There are 16 residues in the CDR3. Trimming removed 1 base from V and 4 bases from J; junction bases left unmatched: 6. CDR3 sequence (DNA): TGCGCCAGCAGCCAAGCTACAGGGGGTGGATACAATGAGCAGTTCTTC. Translation gives CASSQATGGGYNEQFF.

This clone was detected once. The chain carries TRBV14 and TRBJ1-4; D might be TRBD1 (5 bases). The CDR3 has 16 amino acids. CDR1 and CDR2 from the germline V gene are SGHDN and FVKESK. V dropped 0 bases and J dropped 7 bases, with 15 bases sitting between them. The DNA for the CDR3 is TGTGCCAGCAGCCAAGATCGTGGAGGGGCGAGTGAAAAACTGTTTTTT. Its protein is CASSQDRGGASEKLFF.

The CDR3 DNA follows: TGTGCCAGCAGCCAAATCTCACGGGGTGTATACAATGAGCAGTTCTTC. It translates to CASSQISRGVYNEQFF. The chain has TRBV3-1 (or the pseudogene TRBV3-2) and TRBJ2-1; TRBD2 is a possible D gene (5 bases). The V end lost 2 bases, the J end lost 4 bases, and 15 bases lay between the germline ends. Germline loops: CDR1 LGHDT, CDR2 YNNKEL (reference sequence). The CDR3 has 16 residues.

This chain joins TRBV12-5 and TRBJ2-1; D is unresolved. CDR1 LGHNT and CDR2 FRNRAP come from the germline V gene. The length of the CDR3 is 17 residues. V gave up 0 bases and J gave up 4 bases, with 16 bases separating them. The CDR3 sequence is CASGLVLTPRPYNEQFF. The CDR3, as DNA: TGTGCTAGTGGTTTGGTACTAACCCCCAGGCCGTACAATGAGCAGTTCTTC.

This chain connects TRBV9 to TRBJ1-2; D is possibly TRBD1 (5 bases). V was pared by 0 bases and J by 3 bases, with 9 bases between. The CDR3 contains 14 residues. CDR1 is SGDLS, CDR2 YYNGEE, per germline. The CDR3 nucleotides read TGTGCCAGCAGCGTAGCCAGGGAGGACTATGGCTACACCTTC. It specifies CASSVAREDYGYTF.

V usage is TRBV3-1 (or the pseudogene TRBV3-2) and J usage is TRBJ2-1; a weak D match, TRBD2 (5 bases). The V end lost 4 bases, the J end lost 1 base, and 17 bases lay between the germline ends. CDR1 LGHDT and CDR2 YNNKEL come from the germline V gene (reference sequence). There are 17 residues in the CDR3. CDR3 in amino acids: CASSRSEGVRSYNEQFF. The CDR3 nucleotides read TGTGCCAGCAGCCGATCAGAGGGCGTAAGGTCCTACAATGAGCAGTTCTTC.

The genes are TRBV7-2 and TRBJ1-5; a possible D gene is TRBD1 (5 bases). Trimming removed 4 bases at V and 5 bases at J, with 12 bases between. This CDR3 spans 14 amino acids. The germline CDR1 and CDR2 sequences are SGHTA and FQGNSA. CDR3 sequence: CASSSEGWYQPQHF. Here the CDR3 DNA reads TGTGCCAGCAGCTCAGAGGGGTGGTATCAGCCCCAGCATTTT. The variable domain in full, completed from reference TRBV7-2 and TRBJ1-5, reads GAGVSQSPSNKVTEKGKDVELRCDPISGHTALYWYRQSLGQGLEFLIYFQGNSAPDKSGLPSDRFSAERTGGSVSTLTIQRTQQEDSAVYLCASSSEGWYQPQHFGDGTRLSIL.

V and J are TRBV11-1 and TRBJ2-3; unclear D gene. CDR3 length: 12 amino acids. The V end was cut by 1 base, the J end by 11 bases, with 10 bases between. Per germline, CDR1 SGHAT and CDR2 FQDESV (reference sequence). The CDR3 DNA is TGTGCCAGCAGCTTAGATGACATCGGGCAGTATTTT. This encodes CASSLDDIGQYF.

This sequence joins TRBV10-2 and TRBJ1-1; a weak D match, TRBD1 (6 bases). Germline CDR1 WSHSY, CDR2 SAAADI. The CDR3 length is 13 residues. Trimming removed 6 bases at V and 4 bases at J, with 12 bases between. The CDR3 here is CASRGTGLTEAFF. CDR3 nucleotides: TGCGCCAGCAGGGGAACAGGGCTCACTGAAGCTTTCTTT.

This chain joins TRBV5-1 and TRBJ2-3; 9 bases are a match to TRBD1. The CDR3 extends over 18 amino acids. Trimming removed 4 bases from V and 2 bases from J; junction bases left unmatched: 14. Germline V lookup: CDR1 SGHRS, CDR2 YFSETQ. CDR3 nucleotides: TGCGCCAGCAGCCTAAGCCCCACCGGGACAGGGTTCACAGATACGCAGTATTTT. Encoded protein: CASSLSPTGTGFTDTQYF.

The rearrangement links TRBV10-3 to TRBJ1-2; 8 positions match TRBD1. This CDR3 comprises 14 residues. Looked up from germline, CDR1 is ENHRY and CDR2 is SYGVKD. With V trimmed by 9 bases and J by 7 bases, 13 bases remained unmatched. The CDR3 here is CAIQGVPSMGGYTF. The DNA for the CDR3 is TGTGCCATACAGGGGGTGCCCTCGATGGGTGGCTACACCTTC.

The chain combines TRBV6-5 with TRBJ2-3; D may be TRBD2 (6 bases). The ends were cut back, 2 bases at V and 2 bases at J, with 11 bases in the middle. The germline V gene encodes CDR1 MNHEY and CDR2 SVGAGI. CDR3 length equals 15 residues. This CDR3 is CASSYGGGVTDTQYF. The CDR3, as DNA: TGTGCCAGCAGTTACGGAGGCGGGGTCACAGATACGCAGTATTTT.

This chain joins TRBV7-9 and TRBJ1-1, with unresolved D. The CDR3 totals 13 residues. Germline V gene sequence: CDR1 SEHNR, CDR2 FQNEAQ (reference sequence). V was trimmed by 5 bases and J by 0 bases, leaving 7 bases between them. The CDR3 protein is CASSITVNTEAFF. The CDR3 region has the DNA TGTGCCAGCAGCATAACAGTGAACACTGAAGCTTTCTTT.

Concerning this clone itself: Other DNA sequences in this sample translate to the same CDR3. This chain uses TRBV7-3 with TRBJ2-2, with D possibly called TRBD1 or TRBD2 (6 bases each). V shed 5 bases and J shed 4 bases, with 11 bases lying between them. The CDR3 is made up of 14 amino acids. In germline, CDR1 is SGHTA, CDR2 FQGTGA. The CDR3 nucleotides are TGTGCCAGCAGCCTAGGGGGGTCCACCGGGGAGCTGTTTTTT. Amino acid sequence: CASSLGGSTGELFF.

This rearrangement joins TRBV10-2 to TRBJ2-1; no definite D call. The CDR3 loop spans 14 amino acids. Germline values: CDR1 WSHSY, CDR2 SAAADI. V lost 2 bases and J 2 bases, leaving 7 bases between the germline ends. The CDR3 here is CASSEIGAYNEQFF. CDR3 in DNA: TGCGCCAGCAGTGAGATTGGCGCCTACAATGAGCAGTTCTTC.

The CDR3 protein is CASRNRENTEAFF. CDR3 nucleotides: TGTGCCAGCAGAAACAGGGAGAACACTGAAGCTTTCTTT. The rearrangement uses TRBV5-4 and TRBJ1-1; D is perhaps TRBD1 (6 bases). The germline V and J ends were trimmed by 5 bases and 1 base, with 9 bases remaining between them. CDR1 and CDR2 from the germline V gene are SGHNT and YYREEE (reference sequence). This CDR3 has 13 residues.

In its sample, this clone was seen once. The rearrangement uses TRBV18 and TRBJ2-7; no clear D. V was shortened by 3 bases and J by 2 bases, with 11 bases between the two germline ends. CDR1 and CDR2 (germline): KGHSH, LQKENI. The CDR3 is 14 amino acids. The CDR3: CASSPESTAYEQYF. The CDR3, as DNA: TGTGCCAGCTCACCGGAATCTACAGCCTACGAGCAGTACTTC.

This clone was seen only once. The chain recombines TRBV18 with TRBJ1-5, with a weak D call TRBD1 (5 bases). The CDR3 has 14 amino acids. Deletions cut 4 bases from V and 1 base from J, with 8 bases between. Germline CDR1 reads KGHSH; CDR2 reads LQKENI. CDR3 amino acids: CASSLGASNQPQHF. The CDR3 DNA follows: TGTGCCAGCTCACTTGGGGCGAGCAATCAGCCCCAGCATTTT.

The chain has TRBV15 and TRBJ1-2, with no clear D. Germline CDR1 is LNHNV and CDR2 is YYDKDF (reference sequence). Trimming shortened V by 0 bases and J by 2 bases, and 4 bases separated the two germline ends. The CDR3 spans 13 residues. Here the CDR3 DNA reads TGTGCCACCAGCAGAGATGAAAACTATGGCTACACCTTC. It encodes CATSRDENYGYTF.

This clone has a single count. As DNA, the CDR3 is TGTGCCAGTAGCGAGACAGGGGATTCGACTGAAGCTTTCTTT. Amino acids: CASSETGDSTEAFF. The genes are TRBV19 and TRBJ1-1, with 8 bases matching TRBD1. The germline gives CDR1 LNHDA, CDR2 SQIVND (reference sequence). The CDR3 is 14 amino acids. Unmatched junction bases numbered 8, after V lost 6 bases and J lost 5 bases.

The V and J genes are TRBV12-3 or TRBV12-4 and TRBJ1-3; D unclear. CDR3 length: 13 residues. V gave up 6 bases and J gave up 2 bases, with 8 bases separating them. The CDR3 coding sequence is TGTGCCAGCAGACAGTCCCCTGGAAACACCATATATTTT. Its protein product is CASRQSPGNTIYF.

The gene calls are TRBV5-6 and TRBJ2-3, with a possible D match to TRBD2 (5 bases). Germline V CDR1 and CDR2: SGHDT, YYEEEE. V was shortened by 0 bases and J by 2 bases, with 16 bases between the two germline ends. This CDR3 is 17 amino acids long. This chain's CDR3 is CASSLGAFRDFTDTQYF. In nucleotides, the CDR3 is TGTGCCAGCAGCTTGGGAGCTTTCCGGGATTTCACAGATACGCAGTATTTT.